This TCR beta chain was obtained from a study of T-cell reconstitution after alpha-beta-depleted transplantation in children. This clonotype was recorded many times. Trimming removed 3 bases at V and 9 bases at J, with 17 bases between. There are 14 residues in the CDR3. Preparation of the TCRbeta library involved a method that used unique molecular identifiers. TCRdb re-called the PCR reads through MiXCR, storing one row per CDR3 protein. The sample comprises about 610,000 distinct CDR3 sequences, roughly a tenth of which are singletons, and 4% rests with the top ten. This chain uses TRBV12-3 or TRBV12-4 with TRBJ1-1, with D possibly being TRBD1 (5 bases). The TCR comes from a human donor who donated a stem cell graft to a child with acute myeloid leukemia. The material sequenced was PBMCs from the stem cell graft donor, taken from the stem cell graft. CDR3 nucleotide sequence: TGTGCCAGCAGTTTGGCCTGGGGGGAAGGAAAAGCTTTCTTT. This codes for CASSLAWGEGKAFF.